This TCR beta chain was documented in a study of blood T cells in healthy people across ages (dated by TCRdb to between 2015 and 2016). Study-wide context: In model experiments, template switching captured about one uniquely barcoded TCR beta cDNA molecule for every two T cells. Age-related changes in TCR beta repertoire diversity were measured in the study by deep sequencing normalized with unique cDNA molecular identifiers. The donors were divided into four age groups: young (average approximately 15 years), middle-aged (over 35), aged (about 61) and long-lived (82). To avoid experimental bias, donors of different ages were randomly spread across the sequencing lanes. Using the same blood draw, the study looked at two additional independent replicas of 1 million unique cDNA reads for two donors, one aged 18 to 30 and the other aged 80 or older. General study outcomes and caveats: There was a strong correlation between observed TCR beta diversity and the percentage of naive T cells measured by flow cytometry. Because profiling used bulk unsorted PBMCs, naive and antigen-experienced compartments could not be compared conclusively. Observed TCR beta diversity per million T cells fell roughly linearly with age, and a significant reduction was already apparent by age about 38. Donor CMV infection status was unknown, potentially confounding age-related changes in expanded clonotypes. Total diversity estimates from one million sequenced T cells were considered lower bounds and underestimates. Compared with the aged group, the long-lived group had more naive CD4+ T cells, fewer expanded clones and increased TCR diversity, suggesting age selection.

Systemically healthy Caucasian individuals from Russia, 39 in total and aged about 6 to 95 years, were included as donors. Each donor gave about 11 milliliters of peripheral blood, drawn into EDTA-treated Vacutainer tubes. Ficoll-Paque density-gradient centrifugation was used to isolate PBMCs, with at least 6 million per sample. Total RNA was extracted from PBMCs with Trizol reagent, with at least 5.5 micrograms obtained per sample. For every donor, flow cytometry on a PBMC aliquot measured the percentage of naive CD45RAhigh/CD27high T cells. The germline V gene gives CDR1 as MNHEY and CDR2 as SVGAGI. The CDR3 spans 16 residues, from the cysteine through the phenylalanine. The sequence is cut down to CDR3 DNA, 48 bases in frame from base 1. Here V drops 2 bases and J drops 8 bases, and the junction holds 11 bases not matched to any gene. A word on this clonotype: Its recognized antigen is unknown. Base-call qualities are not available, and no considerably larger clone is one nucleotide away.

The method behind the library was 5' RACE. The instrument given in TCRdb is Illumina HiSeq 2500. A second about 7 to 12 cycle PCR used a sample-barcoded 5' primer and a J-beta primer mix. A template-switch 5' adaptor carrying 12 random nucleotides introduced a unique molecular identifier onto each TCR beta cDNA molecule. Each sample yielded at least 3 million CDR3-containing paired-end reads. All of the RNA was converted into first-strand cDNA using the Mint cDNA synthesis kit, with a TRBC-specific oligonucleotide serving as the primer. After uracil-DNA glycosylase treatment, a first 18-cycle PCR used universal primers M1SS and BC2_uni_R on all cDNA. Per the authors' processing: For normalization, 1 million high-quality reads were randomly selected from each sample, with every read carrying a distinct molecular identifier. Reads sharing molecular identifiers were discarded rather than binned into consensus sequences. CDR3 identification, clonotype clustering and error correction used MiTCR with a Q25 quality threshold and the strictest error-elimination algorithm. A nonparametric unseen species model with Euler transformation was used to estimate a lower bound on total TCR beta diversity. TCRdb reprocessing: public reads trimmed at Q25 with fastp, clones called with MiXCR, in-frame beta chains kept. Here each entry gathers all rows of one CDR3 protein and keeps the most common genes and DNA. The V and J calls, along with clone size, are taken from TCRdb and not from the paper's own processing. The table for this sample lists some 370,000 distinct CDR3 sequences; about 55% of them were counted only once. The ten largest make up approximately 51% of the sample.

This TCR was recovered from a man in his fifties or sixties in good health. The sequenced material came from blood. The sequence is built from TRBV6-5 and TRBJ1-4; TRBD1 matches 7 bases in the middle. The base sequence is TGTGCCAGCAGTTACACCCAGACAGGGCCAGGAGAAAAACTGTTTTTT. The resulting protein is CASSYTQTGPGEKLFF.